This TCR beta chain was documented in a study of cytomegalovirus exposure and HLA in healthy donors. Study-level points and caveats: Later analysis demonstrated an association between a missense DCLRE1C variant and TCR beta V- and J-gene trimming.

In regard to this clone: Its antigen is not identified.

Germline values: CDR1 SGHTA, CDR2 FQGNSA. CDR3 size: 13 residues. Trimming took 5 bases from V and 6 from J, leaving 12 bases between them. PCR employed 60 Vbeta and 13 Jbeta primers. Clones were sequenced by immunoSEQ multiplex PCR, and TCRdb holds only the in-frame ones, with some missing. This table holds about 170,000 clones, 70% to 90% found once. This clonotype originated in a man aged 30 to 45 in good health and CMV-seropositive. The source material was PBMCs. This chain uses TRBV7-2 with TRBJ2-3, with D unclear. The CDR3 coding sequence is TGTGCCAGCAGCCCTCCGAGTGCCGATACGCAGTATTTT. As protein: CASSPPSADTQYF.